This TCR beta chain was identified in a study of blood T cell repertoires in COVID-19 (dated by TCRdb to the early 2020s). About the full investigation: Samples from collaborators originated in the United States, Italy and Spain and spanned both the acute and convalescent phases of COVID-19. The prospective study material was composed of cDNA or gDNA derived from T cells, B-cell-depleted T cells, or PBMCs. The dataset comprised deeply sampled blood TCRbeta repertoires from subjects exposed to, actively infected with, or recovered from COVID-19. The repertoires were released in a freely available public database meant as a resource for research on the immune response to SARS-CoV-2. Samples were obtained from the ongoing ImmuneRACE study (first 160 participants) and from roughly 1,300 subjects provided by 6 global collaborators. A de-identified subject ID, COVID-19 status, age in years and sex were almost always included in the sample metadata. Where available, HLA class I and class II types were obtained from metadata supplied by the sample provider rather than from assay-based typing. General findings and caveats noted by the study authors: The amount of clinical and demographic metadata varied by source and participant and was provided uncurated.

TCRbeta CDR3 regions were amplified from genomic DNA by means of the immunoSEQ Assay, a bias-controlled multiplex PCR. From the authors' description of their analysis: The number of nucleated cells in each sample was estimated from the amplification of reference gene primers within the assay. Sequence reads were collapsed and filtered to measure the absolute abundance of every unique TCRbeta CDR3 rearrangement. For each sample, productive Simpson clonality was calculated as the square root of Simpson's diversity index across productive rearrangements. TCRdb holds this immuneACCESS table with in-frame rearrangements only. Some clones are missing; in checked studies, unresolved V genes explain under half, and the rest has no known cause. V, J and clone size are taken as reported in that table, and D and trimming were inferred from the DNA itself. Across this sample there are some 110,000 clones, with around four fifths seen only once. Roughly 16% of the sample lies in the top ten.

Each collaborating institution followed its own protocols to collect whole blood in K2EDTA tubes. For TCRbeta analysis, collaborators shipped samples in one of three forms: frozen whole blood, isolated PBMCs, or DNA extracted from either of those sample types. Worth noting for this clone: Its binding antigen is unknown. No base quality information exists; no much larger clone differs at one position.

Spanning cysteine to phenylalanine, the CDR3 consists of 13 amino acids. Of all the DNA, just the CDR3 is kept, 39 bases in frame from base 1. As encoded in the germline V gene (reference sequence), CDR1 is SEHNR while CDR2 is FQNEAQ. V and J lose 4 bases and 11 bases, and a span of 16 bases separates them. This chain joins TRBV7-9 to TRBJ2-3; possibly the D gene is TRBD2, per 6 matching bases. Sequenced: peripheral blood. The TCR originated in a man in his sixties with active or convalescent COVID-19. The DNA sequence is as follows: TGTGCCAGCAGCTCCCTTAGACTAGTCGGGCAGTATTTT. It specifies CASSSLRLVGQYF.